A selection of T cell receptor beta chains follows, all from one sample in a study of regulatory T cells in long-lasting Graves disease. TCRdb analysed the multiplex PCR reads with MiXCR anew, one entry per CDR3 protein. This sample yields 440,000 or so distinct CDR3 sequences, of which roughly 17% are seen a single time; around a tenth belongs to the top ten. The sample was also reused in another study, on T cells in Graves' hyperthyroidism and ophthalmopathy.

The starting material was peripheral blood mononuclear cells (PBMCs), obtained at new diagnosis, from a patient treated with antithyroid drugs. The receptors shown here come from a woman aged 25 to 39 with Graves disease. Both conserved end residues are part of each CDR3. A D gene is named only where the DNA matches it firmly. Clone sizes are given selectively: once, few, many, or a class where the clone is expanded.

cdr3_nt | cdr3_aa | v_call | clone_size | d_call | j_call
TGTGCCAGCAGCTCGGGACTAGCTTCTGGGACCCAGTACTTC | CASSSGLASGTQYF | TRBV5-5 | NA | TRBD2 | TRBJ2-5
TGTGCCAGCAGTACCCCAGGGGCTCCAAAAGCTTTCTTT | CASSTPGAPKAFF | TRBV7-2 | many | NA | TRBJ1-1
TGCAGTGCTAGTAATGCGGGAGGCTCCTACGAGCAGTACTTC | CSASNAGGSYEQYF | TRBV20-1 | NA | TRBD2 | TRBJ2-7
TGTGCCAGTAGTACCCAGGGGCTGGGTACGCAGTATTTT | CASSTQGLGTQYF | TRBV19 | many | NA | TRBJ2-3
TGTGCCAGTAGTATTAGAGGGGGCACAGATACGCAGTATTTT | CASSIRGGTDTQYF | TRBV19 | NA | NA | TRBJ2-3
TGTGCCAGCAAGCTAGCGGGAGGGACTGAGCAGTTCTTC | CASKLAGGTEQFF | TRBV12-3/TRBV12-4 | NA | TRBD2 | TRBJ2-1
TGTGCCAGCAGTTTAAAGGCGGCAGAGCAGTTCTTC | CASSLKAAEQFF | TRBV28 | NA | NA | TRBJ2-1
TGTGCCATCAGTGTCCCAGCAGGAGAGACCCAGTACTTC | CAISVPAGETQYF | TRBV10-3 | many | NA | TRBJ2-5
TGTGCCAGCAGCCTAATTCGGGGGGACGGCTATGGCTACACCTTC | CASSLIRGDGYGYTF | TRBV7-9 | few | NA | TRBJ1-2
TGTGCCACCAGCAGAGGGGCTAGCGGGAGCACAGATACGCAGTATTTT | CATSRGASGSTDTQYF | TRBV15 | NA | TRBD2 | TRBJ2-3
TGCGCCAGCAGTTTCGACGCAGGGGCAAATGAGCAGTTCTTC | CASSFDAGANEQFF | TRBV5-1 | many | NA | TRBJ2-1
TGTGCCAGCAGCTTCGCCACCAGTCCGGACAGGAACTATGGCTACACCTTC | CASSFATSPDRNYGYTF | TRBV11-2 | many | TRBD1 | TRBJ1-2
TGTGCCAGCAGTTCCGGGACAGGGGGCACAGATGCGCAGTATTTT | CASSSGTGGTDAQYF | TRBV12-3/TRBV12-4 | many | TRBD1 | TRBJ2-3
TGCAGTGCTAGGGACTCGAGGGTTGGCAAAAACATTCAGTACTTC | CSARDSRVGKNIQYF | TRBV20-1 | many | NA | TRBJ2-4
TGTGCCAGCAGATTCCGGACTAGCGGGAGGTCCGAGCAGTACTTC | CASRFRTSGRSEQYF | TRBV6-2/TRBV6-3 | NA | TRBD2 | TRBJ2-7
TGTGCCAGCAGTGTAGCGGGAGCCTACGAGCAGTACTTC | CASSVAGAYEQYF | TRBV12-3/TRBV12-4 | NA | TRBD2 | TRBJ2-7
TGTGCCAGCAGCTTGGATACGTCAGGAGCTTTCTTT | CASSLDTSGAFF | TRBV5-1 | many | NA | TRBJ1-1
TGCGCCAGCAGCCCCCGGGGTAGGGAGAATGAGCAGTTCTTC | CASSPRGRENEQFF | TRBV5-1 | NA | NA | TRBJ2-1
TGTGCCAGCAGCCCAGGACAGGGGGCTCGGTCCGGGGAGCTGTTTTTT | CASSPGQGARSGELFF | TRBV5-4 | once | TRBD1 | TRBJ2-2
TGTGCCAGCTCCCCACTGGCGGGGACCCCGGAGACCCAGTACTTC | CASSPLAGTPETQYF | TRBV27 | many | NA | TRBJ2-5
TGTGCCAGCAGTTCCGGGACAGGGGGTATCCTAGGGCAGTTCTTC | CASSSGTGGILGQFF | TRBV27 | few | TRBD1 | TRBJ2-1
TGCAGTGCTAGAGCCACGACAGGGAGGATTTTGGGCACTGAAGCTTTCTTT | CSARATTGRILGTEAFF | TRBV20-1 | many | TRBD1 | TRBJ1-1
TGTGCCAGCAGTTTATGGGCCTGGAGGGCGGATGGAAACATTCAGTACTTC | CASSLWAWRADGNIQYF | TRBV28 | many | NA | TRBJ2-4
TGTGCCAGTAGTATAATACAGCCCCAGCATTTT | CASSIIQPQHF | TRBV19 | NA | NA | TRBJ1-5
TGTGCCAGCAGCTCGCAGGGTCGGAACACTGAAGCTTTCTTT | CASSSQGRNTEAFF | TRBV12-3/TRBV12-4 | many | NA | TRBJ1-1
TGCGCCAGCAGCCCTCCGGCAGGACGTGTGGTGGATAATTCACCCCTCCACTTT | CASSPPAGRVVDNSPLHF | TRBV5-1 | few | NA | TRBJ1-6
TGTGCCAGCAGCTTAGCGGCAGGGGGCAATCAGCCCCAGCATTTT | CASSLAAGGNQPQHF | TRBV11-2 | many | NA | TRBJ1-5
TGTGCCAGCAGCTTAGTAGCCTCTTTCTATGGCTACACCTTC | CASSLVASFYGYTF | TRBV7-9 | many | NA | TRBJ1-2
TGTGCCAGCACCGGACGTCAGGGGTCCTCCTACGAGCAGTACTTC | CASTGRQGSSYEQYF | TRBV6-1 | NA | NA | TRBJ2-7
TGTGCCAGCAGCCCAACCGGGACGCGGATCGGGGGGGAGCAGTTCTTC | CASSPTGTRIGGEQFF | TRBV7-2 | few | TRBD2 | TRBJ2-1
TGTGCCAGCTTAGGAGACGGATACGAGCAGTACTTC | CASLGDGYEQYF | TRBV6-1 | few | NA | TRBJ2-7
TGCGCCAGCAGCTTGATGACCGGGAACTCCTACGAGCAGTACTTC | CASSLMTGNSYEQYF | TRBV5-1 | few | NA | TRBJ2-7
TGTGCCACCACCCCAGAGGGAAACTATGGCTACACCTTC | CATTPEGNYGYTF | TRBV6-1 | many | NA | TRBJ1-2
TGTGCCAGCAGTGCGGGACCAAAGAGGAATGAGCAGTTCTTC | CASSAGPKRNEQFF | TRBV28 | many | NA | TRBJ2-1
TGTGCCAGCAGTAGACTAGCGGGAGAGGGCACAGATACGCAGTATTTT | CASSRLAGEGTDTQYF | TRBV11-3 | many | TRBD2 | TRBJ2-3